One TCR beta chain is described in this entry. Its antigen remains unidentified. Every individual CD8+ T cell subset underwent sorting in triplicate at around 300,000 cells apiece. The CD45RO-CCR7+CD27+CD95- phenotype denoted naive CD8+ T cells. This sample was taken from a study of CXCR3-negative and CXCR3-positive naive CD8 T cells. General study results and limits: TRBV-TRBJ usage was similar across naive CXCR3 subsets but distinct in memory cells. Memory CD8+ T cell repertoires were far less diverse than both naive subsets.

The CDR3 length is 15 residues. CDR1 and CDR2 from the germline V gene are SEHNR and FQNEAQ (reference sequence). UMI-labeled 5' RACE TRB cDNA libraries were prepared from the cells. TCRdb reprocessed the 5' RACE reads, keeping one entry per CDR3 protein, no DNA. This table holds 90,000 to 100,000 distinct CDR3 sequences. Sequencing was performed on naive CXCR3- CD8+ T cells from blood. As to subset: CD45RO-CCR7+CD27+CD95- naive CD8+ T cells lacking CXCR3 (TNR3-). This chain links TRBV7-9 with TRBJ2-7; TCRdb's D call, TRBD2, is unchecked because there is no DNA. The source is a human donor in good health. Some clones in this sample may be carry-over from other donors' samples. The CDR3 sequence: CASSSSGPRPYEQYF.